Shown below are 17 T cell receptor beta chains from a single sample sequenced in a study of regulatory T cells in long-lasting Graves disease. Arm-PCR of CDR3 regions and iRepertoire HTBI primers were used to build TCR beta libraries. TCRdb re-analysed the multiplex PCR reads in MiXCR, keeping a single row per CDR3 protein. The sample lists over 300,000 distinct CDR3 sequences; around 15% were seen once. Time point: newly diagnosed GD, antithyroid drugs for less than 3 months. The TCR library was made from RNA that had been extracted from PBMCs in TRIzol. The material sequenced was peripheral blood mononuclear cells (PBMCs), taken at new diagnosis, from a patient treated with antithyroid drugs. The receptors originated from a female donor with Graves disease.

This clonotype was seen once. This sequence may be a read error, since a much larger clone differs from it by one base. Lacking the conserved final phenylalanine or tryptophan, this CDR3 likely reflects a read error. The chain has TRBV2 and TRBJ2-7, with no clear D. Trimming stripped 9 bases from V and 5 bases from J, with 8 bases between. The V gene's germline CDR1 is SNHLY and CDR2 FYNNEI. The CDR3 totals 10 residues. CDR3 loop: CARRRDEQYS. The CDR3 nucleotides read TGTGCCAGGAGACGCGACGAGCAGTACTCC.

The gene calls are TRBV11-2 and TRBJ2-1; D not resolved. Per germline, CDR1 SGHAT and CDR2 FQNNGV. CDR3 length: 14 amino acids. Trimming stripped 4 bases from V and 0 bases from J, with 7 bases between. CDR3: CASSSRASYNEQFF. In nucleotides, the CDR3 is TGTGCCAGCAGCTCCCGGGCCTCCTACAATGAGCAGTTCTTC.

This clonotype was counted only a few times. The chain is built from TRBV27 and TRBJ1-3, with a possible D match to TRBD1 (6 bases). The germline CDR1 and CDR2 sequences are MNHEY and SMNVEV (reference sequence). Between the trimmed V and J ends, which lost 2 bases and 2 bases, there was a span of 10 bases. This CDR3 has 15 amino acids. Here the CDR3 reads CASSLSGGPGNTIYF. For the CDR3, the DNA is TGTGCCAGCAGTTTAAGCGGGGGCCCTGGAAACACCATATATTTT.

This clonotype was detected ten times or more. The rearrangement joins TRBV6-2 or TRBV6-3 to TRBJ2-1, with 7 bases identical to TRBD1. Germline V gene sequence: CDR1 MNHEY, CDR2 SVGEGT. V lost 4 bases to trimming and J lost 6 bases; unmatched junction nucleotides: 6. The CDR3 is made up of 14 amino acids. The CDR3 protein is CASSFDRAGNEQFF. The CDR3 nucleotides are TGTGCCAGCAGTTTTGACAGGGCTGGCAATGAGCAGTTCTTC.

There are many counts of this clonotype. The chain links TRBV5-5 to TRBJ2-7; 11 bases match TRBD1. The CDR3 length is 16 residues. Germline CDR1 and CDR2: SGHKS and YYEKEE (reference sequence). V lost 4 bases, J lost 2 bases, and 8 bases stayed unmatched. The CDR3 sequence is CASSAEPGQGAYEQYF. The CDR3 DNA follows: TGTGCCAGCAGCGCCGAACCGGGACAGGGGGCCTACGAGCAGTACTTC. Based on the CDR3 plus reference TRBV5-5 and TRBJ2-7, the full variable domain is DAGVTQSPTHLIKTRGQQVTLRCSPISGHKSVSWYQQVLGQGPQFIFQYYEKEERGRGNFPDRFSARQFPNYSSELNVNALLLGDSALYLCASSAEPGQGAYEQYFGPGTRLTVT.

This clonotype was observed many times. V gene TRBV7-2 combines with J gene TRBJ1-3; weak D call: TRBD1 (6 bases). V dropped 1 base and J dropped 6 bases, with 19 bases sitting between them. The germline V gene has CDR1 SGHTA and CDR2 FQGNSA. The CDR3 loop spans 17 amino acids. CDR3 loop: CASSLEPPWGGLNTIYF. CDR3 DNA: TGTGCCAGCAGCTTAGAGCCCCCGTGGGGGGGCTTAAACACCATATATTTT.

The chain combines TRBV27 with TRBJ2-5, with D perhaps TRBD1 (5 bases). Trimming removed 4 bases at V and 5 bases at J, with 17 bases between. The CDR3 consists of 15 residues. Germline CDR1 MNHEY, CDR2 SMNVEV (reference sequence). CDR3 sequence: CASSSQQGQAETQYF. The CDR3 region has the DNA TGTGCCAGCAGTTCACAGCAGGGCCAGGCGGAGACCCAGTACTTC.

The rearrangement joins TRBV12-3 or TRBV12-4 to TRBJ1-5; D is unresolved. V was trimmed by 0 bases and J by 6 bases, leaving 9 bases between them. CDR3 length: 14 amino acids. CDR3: CASSLAGRSQPQHF. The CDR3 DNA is TGTGCCAGCAGTTTAGCAGGGAGAAGTCAGCCCCAGCATTTT.

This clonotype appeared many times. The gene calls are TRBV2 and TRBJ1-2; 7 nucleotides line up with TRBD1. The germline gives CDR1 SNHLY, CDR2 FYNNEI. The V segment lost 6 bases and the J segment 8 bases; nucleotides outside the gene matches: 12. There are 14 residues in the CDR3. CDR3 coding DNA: TGTGCCAGCAGGACCCGGACAGGCCAAGGGGGCTACACCTTC. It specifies CASRTRTGQGGYTF.

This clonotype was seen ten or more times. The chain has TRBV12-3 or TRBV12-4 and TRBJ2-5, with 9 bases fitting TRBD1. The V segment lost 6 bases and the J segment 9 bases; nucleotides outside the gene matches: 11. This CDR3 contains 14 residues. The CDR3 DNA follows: TGTGCCAGCAGGGGGACAGGGAGGAATAGGTCCCAGTACTTC. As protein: CASRGTGRNRSQYF.

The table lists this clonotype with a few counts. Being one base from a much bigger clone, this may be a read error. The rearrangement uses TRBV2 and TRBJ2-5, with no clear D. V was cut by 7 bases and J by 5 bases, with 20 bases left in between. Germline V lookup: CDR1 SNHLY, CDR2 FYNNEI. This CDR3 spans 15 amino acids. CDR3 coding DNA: TGTGCCAGCACCTGGAACGAGGCCAAAGATGAGACCCAGTACTTC. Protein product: CASTWNEAKDETQYF.

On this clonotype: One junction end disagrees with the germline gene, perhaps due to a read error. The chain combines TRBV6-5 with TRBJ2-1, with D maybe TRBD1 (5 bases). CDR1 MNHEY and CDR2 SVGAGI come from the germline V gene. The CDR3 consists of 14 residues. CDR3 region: CASSYSSRVHEQLF. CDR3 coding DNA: TGTGCCAGCAGTTACTCGAGCAGGGTCCATGAGCAGCTCTTC.

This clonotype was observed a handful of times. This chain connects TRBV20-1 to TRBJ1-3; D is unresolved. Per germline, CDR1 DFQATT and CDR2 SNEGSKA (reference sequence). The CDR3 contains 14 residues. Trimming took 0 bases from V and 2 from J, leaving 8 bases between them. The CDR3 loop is CSARDPGTGNTIYF. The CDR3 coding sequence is TGCAGTGCTAGAGACCCGGGGACTGGAAACACCATATATTTT.

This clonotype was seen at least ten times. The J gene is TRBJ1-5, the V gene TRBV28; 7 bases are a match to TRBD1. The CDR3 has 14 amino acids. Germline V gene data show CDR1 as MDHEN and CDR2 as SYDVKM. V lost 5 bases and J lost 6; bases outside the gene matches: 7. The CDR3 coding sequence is TGTGCCAGCAGTGTCACAGACAGGGTTCAGCCCCAGCATTTT. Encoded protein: CASSVTDRVQPQHF.

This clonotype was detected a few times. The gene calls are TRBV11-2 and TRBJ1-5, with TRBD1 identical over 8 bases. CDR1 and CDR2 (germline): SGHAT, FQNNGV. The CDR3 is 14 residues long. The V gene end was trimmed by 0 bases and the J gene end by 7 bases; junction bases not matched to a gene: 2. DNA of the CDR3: TGTGCCAGCAGCTTAGACAGGGGGCTCCAGCCCCAGCATTTT. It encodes CASSLDRGLQPQHF.

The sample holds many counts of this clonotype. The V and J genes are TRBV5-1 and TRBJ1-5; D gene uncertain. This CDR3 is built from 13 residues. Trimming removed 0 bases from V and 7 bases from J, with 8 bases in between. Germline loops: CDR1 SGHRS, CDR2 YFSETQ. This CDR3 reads CASSLDEAQPQHF. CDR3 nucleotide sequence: TGCGCCAGCAGCTTGGATGAGGCCCAGCCCCAGCATTTT.

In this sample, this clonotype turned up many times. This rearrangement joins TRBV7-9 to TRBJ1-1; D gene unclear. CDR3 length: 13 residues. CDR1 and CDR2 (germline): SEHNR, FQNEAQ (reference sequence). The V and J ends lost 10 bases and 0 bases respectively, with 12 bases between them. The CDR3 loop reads CATEGQMNTEAFF. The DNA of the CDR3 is TGTGCCACCGAGGGCCAGATGAACACTGAAGCTTTCTTT.